The 27 T cell receptor beta chains in this list originate from one sample, sequenced in a study of regulatory T cells in long-lasting Graves disease. For TCR beta, libraries came from iRepertoire HTBI primers and Arm-PCR of CDR3 regions. TCRdb re-derived calls from the multiplex PCR reads in MiXCR, one entry per CDR3 protein. The table records under 300,000 distinct CDR3 sequences, around 20% of them present only once. Time point given: newly diagnosed GD, antithyroid drugs for less than 3 months. Researchers made the TCR library from RNA that was extracted from PBMCs. Sample: peripheral blood mononuclear cells (PBMCs), taken at new diagnosis, from a patient treated with antithyroid drugs. These TCRs come from a female donor with Graves disease.

The chain combines TRBV19 with TRBJ2-2; tentatively, D is TRBD2 (5 bases). V was clipped by 9 bases and J by 3 bases, with 20 bases between them. Germline CDR1 LNHDA, CDR2 SQIVND (reference sequence). This CDR3 is 16 amino acids long. This chain's CDR3 is CASSSSTSPYTGELFF. In nucleotides, the CDR3 is TGTGCCAGCTCTAGCAGTACTAGTCCGTACACCGGGGAGCTGTTTTTT.

This clonotype has a count of ten or more. Given a much more abundant clone one base away, this may be a read error. The chain couples TRBV30 to TRBJ1-2; TRBD1 agrees at 9 bases. CDR3 length: 15 amino acids. Germline trimming cut 4 bases from V and 4 bases from J; bases unmatched to any gene: 10. CDR1 and CDR2 (germline): GTSNPN, SVGIG (reference sequence). The CDR3 sequence is CAWNAYRGRGYGYTF. The DNA for the CDR3 is TGTGCCTGGAATGCTTACAGGGGGCGAGGCTATGGCTACACCTTC.

Many counts were recorded for this clonotype. V gene TRBV2 combines with J gene TRBJ1-2; D unresolved. The CDR3 consists of 11 residues. V dropped 7 bases and J dropped 3 bases, with 6 bases sitting between them. CDR1 and CDR2 (germline): SNHLY, FYNNEI. DNA of the CDR3: TGTGCCAGCAACCGGGACTATGGCTACACCTTC. It specifies CASNRDYGYTF.

In its sample, this clonotype was seen many times. The chain recombines TRBV6-1 with TRBJ1-2, with D unclear. The germline gives CDR1 MNHNS, CDR2 SASEGT. V shed 7 bases and J shed 4 bases, with 10 bases lying between them. CDR3 length equals 12 residues. DNA for the CDR3: TGTGCCAGCACCGAACCCCTCTATGGCTACACCTTC. It codes for CASTEPLYGYTF.

This clonotype was found once. The chain carries TRBV20-1 and TRBJ2-7; no definite D call. The germline gives CDR1 DFQATT, CDR2 SNEGSKA (reference sequence). This CDR3 comprises 14 residues. V was pared by 0 bases and J by 0 bases, with 9 bases between. The CDR3 region has the DNA TGCAGTGCTAGAGATAACGAGGCCTCCTACGAGCAGTACTTC. Its translation: CSARDNEASYEQYF.

A word on this clonotype: Being one base from a much bigger clone, this may be a read error. The chain recombines TRBV6-5 with TRBJ2-7; 9 positions agree with TRBD1. Germline loops: CDR1 MNHEY, CDR2 SVGAGI. The CDR3 runs 15 residues. The junction had 8 bases not matched to a gene; V was cut back by 4 bases and J by 4 bases. DNA of the CDR3: TGTGCCAGCAGTTGGAACGGGACAGGGAAATACGAGCAGTACTTC. It translates to CASSWNGTGKYEQYF.

Written as DNA, the CDR3 is TGTGCCAGCGCGGAGGTCAGCTTTGAAAAACTGTTTTTT. This sequence encodes CASAEVSFEKLFF. The chain couples TRBV7-9 to TRBJ1-4, with D unclear. The CDR3 covers 13 residues. Germline V gene data show CDR1 as SEHNR and CDR2 as FQNEAQ (reference sequence). V lost 8 bases to trimming and J lost 7 bases, with 14 bases between them.

Concerning this clonotype itself: A far larger clone is one base from this, pointing to a likely read error. The V gene is TRBV11-1, the J gene TRBJ2-5; TRBD1 matches at 7 bases. The junction had 4 bases not matched to a gene; V was cut back by 3 bases and J by 0 bases. Germline assignment: CDR1 SGHAT and CDR2 FQDESV (reference sequence). The CDR3 is 15 residues long. The DNA for the CDR3 is TGTGCCAGCAGCTTGGGACAGCAGTACCAAGAGACCCAGTACTTC. The encoded protein is CASSLGQQYQETQYF. Looking up the rest from reference TRBV11-1 and TRBJ2-5 gives the full variable domain: EAEVAQSPRYKITEKSQAVAFWCDPISGHATLYWYRQILGQGPELLVQFQDESVVDDSQLPKDRFSAERLKGVDSTLKIQPAELGDSAMYLCASSLGQQYQETQYFGPGTRLLVL.

The chain has TRBV6-1 and TRBJ1-5; no clear D. The germline V gene encodes CDR1 MNHNS and CDR2 SASEGT. V lost 7 bases to trimming and J lost 4 bases, with 14 bases between them. The length of the CDR3 is 14 residues. CDR3 in amino acids: CASTRQLVNQPQHF. CDR3 DNA: TGTGCCAGCACCCGCCAGTTAGTAAATCAGCCCCAGCATTTT.

The chain uses TRBV4-2 and TRBJ1-1; a possible D gene is TRBD1 (5 bases). CDR3 size: 15 residues. Germline V gene sequence: CDR1 LGHNA, CDR2 YNFKEQ. Trimming left V 0 bases short and J 0 bases short, with 8 bases between. The CDR3 is CASSQEGRMNTEAFF. In nucleotides, the CDR3 is TGTGCCAGCAGCCAAGAGGGGCGGATGAACACTGAAGCTTTCTTT.

This clonotype was found many times. The junction departs from the called germline gene at one end, perhaps through a read error. The chain is built from TRBV27 and TRBJ1-2, with 7 bases lining up with TRBD1. CDR3 length: 14 residues. Germline CDR1 and CDR2: MNHEY and SMNVEV (reference sequence). CDR3 sequence reads: CASSLSQGDYGYTF. The CDR3, as DNA: TGTGCCAGCAGCTTATCGCAGGGGGACTATGGCTACACCTTC.

In this sample, this clonotype turned up many times. The V and J genes are TRBV29-1 and TRBJ1-1; D perhaps matches TRBD1 (6 bases). The CDR3 is made up of 13 amino acids. CDR1 SQVTM and CDR2 ANQGSEA come from the germline V gene. V was clipped by 7 bases and J by 7 bases, with 19 bases between them. CDR3 coding DNA: TGCAGCGCACAACAGGGAGGGAGGAATGAAGCTTTCTTT. Translating gives CSAQQGGRNEAFF.

A word on this clonotype: A much more abundant neighbour one base away suggests this may be a read error. This sequence joins TRBV28 and TRBJ1-1; the match to TRBD1 covers 7 bases. The CDR3 totals 15 residues. The V gene's germline CDR1 is MDHEN and CDR2 SYDVKM. CDR3 in amino acids: CASSLTGASNTETFF. The CDR3 nucleotides read TGTGCCAGCAGTCTCACAGGGGCATCGAACACTGAAACTTTCTTT.

This clonotype was observed a handful of times. V usage is TRBV5-4 and J usage is TRBJ2-7, with no clear D. Trimming left V 0 bases short and J 6 bases short, with 10 bases between. The CDR3 extends over 13 amino acids. Germline lookup yields CDR1 SGHNT and CDR2 YYREEE (reference sequence). The CDR3 nucleotides are TGTGCCAGCAGCTTGGAAAGGGCTGGCGAGCAGTACTTC. This translates into CASSLERAGEQYF. The entire variable domain, with the rest obtained from reference TRBV5-4 and TRBJ2-7, is as follows: ETGVTQSPTHLIKTRGQQVTLRCSSQSGHNTVSWYQQALGQGPQFIFQYYREEENGRGNFPPRFSGLQFPNYSSELNVNALELDDSALYLCASSLERAGEQYFGPGTRLTVT.

This clonotype was observed at least ten times. The chain carries TRBV20-1 and TRBJ2-1; 7 positions agree with TRBD1. V lost 7 bases and J lost 7; bases outside the gene matches: 7. This CDR3 region has 12 residues. Looked up from germline, CDR1 is DFQATT and CDR2 is SNEGSKA (reference sequence). The CDR3 DNA reads TGCAGTGTAAAACAGGGGCGTAATGAGCAGTTCTTC. This translates into CSVKQGRNEQFF.

This clonotype showed up just a few times. The CDR3 spells CASSVRTGVLETQYF. CDR3 DNA: TGTGCCAGCAGCGTAAGGACAGGGGTGTTGGAGACCCAGTACTTC. The V call is TRBV9, the J call TRBJ2-5; 9 bases line up with TRBD1. Germline-derived CDR1 and CDR2 are SGDLS and YYNGEE. Losses at the gene ends were 1 base for V and 5 bases for J; bases not matched to a gene: 6. The CDR3 covers 15 residues.

V gene TRBV4-3 combines with J gene TRBJ2-7, with D perhaps matching TRBD2 (6 bases). Looked up from germline, CDR1 is LGHNA and CDR2 is YSLEER. This CDR3 has 14 residues. V was shortened by 1 base and J by 2 bases, with 9 bases between the two germline ends. This CDR3 reads CASSQAGRAYEQYF. CDR3 in DNA: TGCGCCAGCAGCCAAGCCGGGAGAGCCTACGAGCAGTACTTC.

The sample holds many counts of this clonotype. The rearrangement links TRBV19 to TRBJ1-1; D is unclear. The CDR3 length is 14 residues. With 7 bases removed from V and 5 bases from J, the gap between germline ends came to 17 bases. Germline CDR1 LNHDA, CDR2 SQIVND (reference sequence). This chain's CDR3 is CASTLIPGGTEAFF. The CDR3 nucleotides are TGTGCCAGTACTCTGATCCCCGGAGGGACTGAAGCTTTCTTT.

This clonotype was observed many times. This chain links TRBV19 with TRBJ1-2; 7 bases fit TRBD1. Germline values: CDR1 LNHDA, CDR2 SQIVND (reference sequence). Unmatched junction bases numbered 9, after V lost 5 bases and J lost 6 bases. The CDR3 has 14 residues. CDR3 bases: TGTGCCAGTAGTGTGACAGGGATTGGGGATGGCTACACCTTC. Its protein is CASSVTGIGDGYTF.

This clonotype showed up many times. The chain recombines TRBV7-3 with TRBJ2-1; 8 positions agree with TRBD2. Germline CDR1 is SGHTA and CDR2 is FQGTGA. With 2 bases clipped from V and 7 bases from J, the junction kept 7 bases outside the gene matches. The CDR3 runs 15 residues. Written as DNA, the CDR3 is TGTGCCAGCAGCTTACAGCCGGGAGGGTGGAATGAGCAGTTCTTC. Translation gives CASSLQPGGWNEQFF. The full variable domain, in which reference TRBV7-3 and TRBJ2-1 provide the parts outside the CDR3, is GAGVSQTPSNKVTEKGKYVELRCDPISGHTALYWYRQSLGQGPEFLIYFQGTGAADDSGLPNDRFFAVRPEGSVSTLKIQRTERGDSAVYLCASSLQPGGWNEQFFGPGTRLTVL.

The chain links TRBV6-1 to TRBJ1-6; D gene ambiguous. Germline V lookup: CDR1 MNHNS, CDR2 SASEGT. CDR3 length: 15 residues. The V end was cut by 0 bases, the J end by 7 bases, with 10 bases between. The CDR3 spells CASSEADGENSPLHF. CDR3 DNA sequence: TGTGCCAGCAGTGAAGCCGACGGGGAAAATTCACCCCTCCACTTT.

This chain connects TRBV3-1 to TRBJ1-1; D gene ambiguous. V was shortened by 1 base and J by 2 bases, with 8 bases between the two germline ends. This CDR3 has 14 amino acids. Germline V CDR1 and CDR2: LGHDT, YNNKEL (reference sequence). The CDR3: CASSQVGANTEAFF. The CDR3 nucleotides are TGTGCCAGCAGCCAAGTGGGAGCTAACACTGAAGCTTTCTTT.

This clonotype came up many times. The chain combines TRBV7-8 with TRBJ2-2, with 7 bases aligning to TRBD1. Trimming took 3 bases from V and 4 from J; bases not matched to a gene: 8. The CDR3 totals 16 residues. Germline CDR1 and CDR2: SGHVS and FQNEAQ. CDR3 sequence (DNA): TGTGCCAGCAGCTTGACGACAGGGTTGGTCACCGGGGAGCTGTTTTTT. As protein: CASSLTTGLVTGELFF.

This clonotype was picked up many times. The chain is built from TRBV19 and TRBJ2-2, with 11 bases lining up with TRBD2. The CDR3 totals 17 residues. The germline V gene encodes CDR1 LNHDA and CDR2 SQIVND (reference sequence). Losses at the gene ends were 3 bases for V and 5 bases for J; bases not matched to a gene: 8. CDR3 in amino acids: CASSITSGRRGTGELFF. CDR3 coding DNA: TGTGCCAGTAGTATTACTAGCGGGAGACGGGGGACCGGGGAGCTGTTTTTT. The variable domain in full, with the rest retrieved from reference TRBV19 and TRBJ2-2, is DGGITQSPKYLFRKEGQNVTLSCEQNLNHDAMYWYRQDPGQGLRLIYYSQIVNDFQKGDIAEGYSVSREKKESFPLTVTSAQKNPTAFYLCASSITSGRRGTGELFFGEGSRLTVL.

This clonotype was observed many times. V is TRBV12-3 or TRBV12-4 and J is TRBJ1-2, with unresolved D. V lost 4 bases and J 2 bases, leaving 17 bases between the germline ends. The CDR3 length is 16 residues. CDR3 residues: CASSYTSGVPNYGYTF. CDR3 DNA sequence: TGTGCCAGCAGTTACACCTCAGGAGTTCCCAACTATGGCTACACCTTC.

This clonotype was detected ten times or more. The rearrangement uses TRBV20-1 and TRBJ2-2, with 11 positions matching TRBD1. Germline V gives CDR1 DFQATT, CDR2 SNEGSKA (reference sequence). Unmatched junction bases numbered 4, after V lost 5 bases and J lost 5 bases. The CDR3 has 14 amino acids. CDR3 amino acids: CSARGDRGTGELFF. The DNA for the CDR3 is TGCAGTGCTCGAGGGGACAGGGGGACCGGGGAGCTGTTTTTT.

As for this clonotype: A single base is all that separates this from a far larger clone, so a read error is likely. Without the conserved terminal phenylalanine or tryptophan, this CDR3 likely stems from a read error. The rearrangement joins TRBV12-3 or TRBV12-4 to TRBJ2-5; 8 bases align to TRBD2. The end of the DNA aligns better with TRBJ2-1, so the J call may be wrong. The CDR3 totals 13 residues. CDR3 bases: TGTGCCAGCAGTTCACAGCCCGGGACTAGTCAGTTCATC. Translated: CASSSQPGTSQFI.